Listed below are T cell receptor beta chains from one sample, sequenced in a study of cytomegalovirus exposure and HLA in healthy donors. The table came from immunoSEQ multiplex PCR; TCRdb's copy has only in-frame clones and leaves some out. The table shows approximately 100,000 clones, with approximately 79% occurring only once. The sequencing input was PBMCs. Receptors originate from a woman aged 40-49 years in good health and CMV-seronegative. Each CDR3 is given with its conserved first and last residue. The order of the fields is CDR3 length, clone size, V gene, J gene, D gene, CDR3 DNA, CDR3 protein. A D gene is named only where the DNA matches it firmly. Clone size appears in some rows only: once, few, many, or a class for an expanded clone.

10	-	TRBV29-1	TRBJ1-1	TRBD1	TGCAGCGTCCAGGGGGACAGGTATTTCTTT	CSVQGDRYFF
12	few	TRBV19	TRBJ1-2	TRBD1	TGTGCCAGTAGTTACCGGGACAGTAGCTACACCTTC	CASSYRDSSYTF
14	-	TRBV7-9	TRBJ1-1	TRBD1	TGTGCCAGCAGCCTAAGACAGGGGAACACTGAAGCTTTCTTT	CASSLRQGNTEAFF
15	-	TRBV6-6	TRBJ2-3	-	TGTGCCAGCACTGGAGACGGTTCTAGCACAGATACGCAGTATTTT	CASTGDGSSTDTQYF
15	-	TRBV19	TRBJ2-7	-	TGTGCCAGTAGTACCAGTGCTGCCAGAAACTACGAGCAGTACTTC	CASSTSAARNYEQYF
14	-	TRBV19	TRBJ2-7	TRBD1	TGTGCCAGTAGTATGGGACAGGGTATATACGAGCAGTACTTC	CASSMGQGIYEQYF
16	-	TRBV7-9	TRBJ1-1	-	TGTGCCAGCAGCTTAAGAACTGGGGAGCTGAACACTGAAGCTTTCTTT	CASSLRTGELNTEAFF
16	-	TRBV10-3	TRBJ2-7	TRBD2	TGTGCCATCAGTGACCCGGGGAGACTAGCACTATACGAGCAGTACTTC	CAISDPGRLALYEQYF
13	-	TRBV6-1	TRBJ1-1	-	TGTGCCAGCAGCTCTTATGACTCGCTCGAAGCTTTCTTT	CASSSYDSLEAFF
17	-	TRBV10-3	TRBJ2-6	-	TGTGCCATCAGTGAGTCGGCCAGGGGATCTGGGGCCAACGTCCTGACTTTC	CAISESARGSGANVLTF
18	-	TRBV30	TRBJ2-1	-	TGTGCCTGGAGTGTGGGTCGGGGGGCGTTGTTTTTGTACAATGAGCAGTTCTTC	CAWSVGRGALFLYNEQFF
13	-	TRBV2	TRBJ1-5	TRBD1	TGTGCCAGCCGACAGGGCGTGAGTCAGCCCCAGCATTTT	CASRQGVSQPQHF
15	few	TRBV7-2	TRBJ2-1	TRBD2	TGTGCCAGCAGCCCCCAGGGACTAGGGGACAATGAGCAGTTCTTC	CASSPQGLGDNEQFF
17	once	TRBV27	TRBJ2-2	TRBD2	TGTGCCAGCAGCAGTTTACTTACGGGAGGGAACACCGGGGAGCTGTTTTTT	CASSSLLTGGNTGELFF
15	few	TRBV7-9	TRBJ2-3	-	TGTGCCAGCAGCTTAGGTACGGGGGACACAGATACGCAGTATTTT	CASSLGTGDTDTQYF
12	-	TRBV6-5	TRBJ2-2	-	TGTGCCAGCAGCCGGGACTCCGGGGAGCTGTTTTTT	CASSRDSGELFF
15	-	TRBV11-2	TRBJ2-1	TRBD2	TGTGCCAGCAGCTTGGTCCGGACTAGCGGGAGACAACAGTTCTTC	CASSLVRTSGRQQFF
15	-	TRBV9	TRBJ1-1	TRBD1	TGTGCCAGCAGCGTAGAGGGGACAGGGGGCACTGAAGCTTTCTTT	CASSVEGTGGTEAFF
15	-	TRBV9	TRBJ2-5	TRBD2	TGTGCCAGCAGCGTGGCTAGCGGAACTCAAGAGACCCAGTACTTC	CASSVASGTQETQYF
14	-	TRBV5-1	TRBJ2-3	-	TGCGCCAGCAGCTTGGGTACATCAGATGATACGCAGTATTTT	CASSLGTSDDTQYF
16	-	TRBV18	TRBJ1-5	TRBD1	TGTGCCAGCTCGGGACAGGGGGCGGGGAGCAATCAGCCCCAGCATTTT	CASSGQGAGSNQPQHF
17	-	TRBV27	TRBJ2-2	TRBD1	TGTGCCAGCAGTAGAATCGGACAGGGGGCAGGGACCGGGGAGCTGTTTTTT	CASSRIGQGAGTGELFF